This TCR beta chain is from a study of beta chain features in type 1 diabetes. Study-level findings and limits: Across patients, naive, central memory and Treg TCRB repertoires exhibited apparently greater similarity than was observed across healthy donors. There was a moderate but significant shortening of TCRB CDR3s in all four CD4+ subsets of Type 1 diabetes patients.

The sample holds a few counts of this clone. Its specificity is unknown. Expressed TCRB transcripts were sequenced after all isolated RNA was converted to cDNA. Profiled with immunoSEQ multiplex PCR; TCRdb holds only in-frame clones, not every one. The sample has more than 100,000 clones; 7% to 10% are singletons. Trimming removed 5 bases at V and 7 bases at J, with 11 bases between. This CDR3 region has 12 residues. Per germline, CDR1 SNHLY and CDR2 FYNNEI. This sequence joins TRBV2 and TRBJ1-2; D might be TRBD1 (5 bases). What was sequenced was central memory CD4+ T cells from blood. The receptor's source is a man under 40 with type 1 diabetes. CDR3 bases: TGTGCCAGCAGTTCCAGGGTTTCTGGCTACACCTTC. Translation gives CASSSRVSGYTF.